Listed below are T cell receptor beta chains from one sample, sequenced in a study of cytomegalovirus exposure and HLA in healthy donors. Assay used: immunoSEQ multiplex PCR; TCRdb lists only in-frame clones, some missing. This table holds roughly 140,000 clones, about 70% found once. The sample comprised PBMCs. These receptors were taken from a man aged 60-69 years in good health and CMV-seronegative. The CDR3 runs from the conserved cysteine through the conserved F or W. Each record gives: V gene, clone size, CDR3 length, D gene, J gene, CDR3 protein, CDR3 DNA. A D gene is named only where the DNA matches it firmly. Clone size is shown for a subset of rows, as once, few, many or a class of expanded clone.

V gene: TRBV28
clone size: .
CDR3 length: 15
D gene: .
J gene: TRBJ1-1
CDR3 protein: CASSPTQVSNTEAFF
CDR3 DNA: TGTGCCAGCAGTCCCACCCAGGTCTCGAACACTGAAGCTTTCTTT

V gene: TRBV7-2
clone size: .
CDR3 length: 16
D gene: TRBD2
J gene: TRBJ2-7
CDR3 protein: CASSLLAREGNNEQYF
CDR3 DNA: TGTGCCAGCAGCTTACTAGCAAGGGAGGGCAACAACGAGCAGTACTTC

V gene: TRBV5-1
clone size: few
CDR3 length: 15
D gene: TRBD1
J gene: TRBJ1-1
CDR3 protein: CASSGGDRGNTEAFF
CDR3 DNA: TGCGCCAGCAGCGGCGGGGACAGGGGAAACACTGAAGCTTTCTTT

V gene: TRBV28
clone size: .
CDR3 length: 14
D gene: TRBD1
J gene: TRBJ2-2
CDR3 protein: CASTTGGETGELFF
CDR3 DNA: TGTGCCAGCACCACAGGGGGAGAGACCGGGGAGCTGTTTTTT

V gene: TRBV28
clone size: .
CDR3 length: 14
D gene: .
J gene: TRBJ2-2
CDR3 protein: CASSLSWNTGELFF
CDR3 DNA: TGTGCCAGCAGTTTGAGCTGGAACACCGGGGAGCTGTTTTTT

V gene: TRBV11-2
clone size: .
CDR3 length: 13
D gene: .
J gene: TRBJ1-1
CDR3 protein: CASSLQVNTEAFF
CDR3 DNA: TGTGCCAGCAGCCTACAGGTGAACACTGAAGCTTTCTTT

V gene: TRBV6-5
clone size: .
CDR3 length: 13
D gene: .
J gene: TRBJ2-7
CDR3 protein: CASRTGQGYEQYF
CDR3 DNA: TGTGCCAGCAGAACGGGACAAGGCTACGAGCAGTACTTC

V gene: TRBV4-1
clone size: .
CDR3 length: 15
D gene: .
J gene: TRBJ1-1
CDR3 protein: CASSQDEQSNTEAFF
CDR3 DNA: TGCGCCAGCAGCCAAGATGAACAGTCGAACACTGAAGCTTTCTTT

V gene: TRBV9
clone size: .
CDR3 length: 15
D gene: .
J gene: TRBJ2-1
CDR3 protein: CASSAREWGQSEQFF
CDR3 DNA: TGTGCCAGCAGCGCCCGGGAATGGGGGCAGAGTGAGCAGTTCTTC

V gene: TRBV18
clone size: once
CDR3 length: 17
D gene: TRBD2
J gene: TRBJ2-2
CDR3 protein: CASSPSPSGLNTGELFF
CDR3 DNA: TGTGCCAGCTCACCCTCCCCTAGCGGGCTGAACACCGGGGAGCTGTTTTTT

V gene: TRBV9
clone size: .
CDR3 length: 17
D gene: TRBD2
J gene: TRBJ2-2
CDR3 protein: CASSVVSTSGDTGELFF
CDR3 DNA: TGTGCCAGCAGCGTAGTTAGTACTAGCGGGGACACCGGGGAGCTGTTTTTT

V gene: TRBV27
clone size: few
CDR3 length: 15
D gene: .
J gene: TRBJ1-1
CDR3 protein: CASSFTGRLNTEAFF
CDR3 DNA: TGTGCCAGCAGTTTCACAGGGAGATTGAACACTGAAGCTTTCTTT

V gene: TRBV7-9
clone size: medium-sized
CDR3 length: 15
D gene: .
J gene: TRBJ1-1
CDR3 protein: CASSLAPGMNTEAFF
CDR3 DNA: TGTGCCAGCAGCTTAGCCCCAGGGATGAACACTGAAGCTTTCTTT

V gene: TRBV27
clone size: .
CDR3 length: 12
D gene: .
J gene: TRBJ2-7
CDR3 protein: CASSRYSGEQYF
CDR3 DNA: TGTGCCAGCAGTAGATACAGTGGGGAGCAGTACTTC

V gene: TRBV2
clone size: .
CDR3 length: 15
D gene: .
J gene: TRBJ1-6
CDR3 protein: CASSERSSYNSPLHF
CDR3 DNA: TGTGCCAGCAGTGAACGGTCCTCCTATAATTCACCCCTCCACTTT

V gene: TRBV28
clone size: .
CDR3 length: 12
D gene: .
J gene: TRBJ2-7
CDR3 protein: CASSLFYYEQYF
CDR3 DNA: TGTGCCAGCAGTTTATTCTACTACGAGCAGTACTTC

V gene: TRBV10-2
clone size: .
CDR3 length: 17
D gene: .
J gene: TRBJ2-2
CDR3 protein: CASSESSDKKNTGELFF
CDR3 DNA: TGCGCCAGCAGTGAGTCTAGCGACAAGAAAAACACCGGGGAGCTGTTTTTT

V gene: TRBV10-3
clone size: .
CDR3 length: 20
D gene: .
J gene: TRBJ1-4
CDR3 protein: CAISESGPGTTRPLTEKLFF
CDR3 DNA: TGTGCCATCAGTGAGTCCGGACCCGGGACAACGAGGCCCCTTACTGAAAAACTGTTTTTT

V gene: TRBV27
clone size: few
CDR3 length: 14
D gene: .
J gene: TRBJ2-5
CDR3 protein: CASSLLQGGETQYF
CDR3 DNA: TGTGCCAGCAGTTTACTACAGGGTGGCGAGACCCAGTACTTC

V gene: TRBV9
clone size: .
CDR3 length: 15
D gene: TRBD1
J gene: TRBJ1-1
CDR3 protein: CASSSLGQGTTEAFF
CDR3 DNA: TGTGCCAGCAGCTCCTTAGGACAGGGCACCACTGAAGCTTTCTTT

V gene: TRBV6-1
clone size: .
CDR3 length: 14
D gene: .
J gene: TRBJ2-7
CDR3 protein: CASSEDRNSYEQYF
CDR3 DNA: TGTGCCAGCAGTGAAGACAGGAACTCCTACGAGCAGTACTTC

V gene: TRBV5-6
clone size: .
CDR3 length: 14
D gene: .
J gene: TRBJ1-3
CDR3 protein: CASSLQGIENTIYF
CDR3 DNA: TGTGCCAGCAGCTTGCAGGGGATAGAAAACACCATATATTTT

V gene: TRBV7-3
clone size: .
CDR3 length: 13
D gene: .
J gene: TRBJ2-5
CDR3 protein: CASSLNGGETQYF
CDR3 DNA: TGTGCCAGCAGCTTGAATGGCGGGGAGACCCAGTACTTC

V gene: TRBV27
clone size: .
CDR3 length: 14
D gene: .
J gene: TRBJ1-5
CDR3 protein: CASSKQDMNQPQHF
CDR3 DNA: TGTGCCAGCAGTAAGCAGGACATGAATCAGCCCCAGCATTTT

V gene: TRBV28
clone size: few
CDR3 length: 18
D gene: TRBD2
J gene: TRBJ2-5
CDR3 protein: CASSLASGRTRFQETQYF
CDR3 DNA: TGTGCCAGCAGTTTGGCTAGCGGGAGGACCCGCTTCCAAGAGACCCAGTACTTC

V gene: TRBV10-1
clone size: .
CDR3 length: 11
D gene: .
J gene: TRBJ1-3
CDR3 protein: CASSGGNTIYF
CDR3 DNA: TGCGCCAGCAGCGGGGGAAACACCATATATTTT

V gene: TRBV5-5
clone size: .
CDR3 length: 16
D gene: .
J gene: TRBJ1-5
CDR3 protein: CASSLGLGAGTQPQHF
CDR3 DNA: TGTGCCAGCAGCTTGGGTTTGGGGGCCGGGACTCAGCCCCAGCATTTT

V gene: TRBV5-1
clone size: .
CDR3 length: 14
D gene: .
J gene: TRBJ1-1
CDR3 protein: CASSYGGVNTEAFF
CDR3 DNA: TGCGCCAGCAGCTACGGGGGGGTGAACACTGAAGCTTTCTTT

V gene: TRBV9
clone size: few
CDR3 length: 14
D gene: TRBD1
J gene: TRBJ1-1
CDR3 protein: CASSENRGSVEAFF
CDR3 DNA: TGTGCCAGCAGCGAGAACAGGGGTTCGGTCGAAGCTTTCTTT

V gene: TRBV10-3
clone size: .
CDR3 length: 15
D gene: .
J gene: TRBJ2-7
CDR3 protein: CAISALPDSSYEQYF
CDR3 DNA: TGTGCCATCAGTGCCCTACCGGACAGCTCCTACGAGCAGTACTTC

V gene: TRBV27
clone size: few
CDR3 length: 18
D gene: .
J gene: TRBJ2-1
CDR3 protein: CASAFSRTLRDRGNEQFF
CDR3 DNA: TGTGCCAGCGCGTTTTCCAGGACGCTCAGAGACCGGGGCAATGAGCAGTTCTTC

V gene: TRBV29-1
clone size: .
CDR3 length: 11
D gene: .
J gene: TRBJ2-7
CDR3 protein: CSVEAGNEQYF
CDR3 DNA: TGCAGCGTTGAGGCGGGGAACGAGCAGTACTTC

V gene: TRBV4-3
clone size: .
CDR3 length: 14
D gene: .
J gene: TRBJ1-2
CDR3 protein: CASSQVQGLYGYTF
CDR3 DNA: TGCGCCAGCAGCCAAGTCCAGGGCCTCTATGGCTACACCTTC

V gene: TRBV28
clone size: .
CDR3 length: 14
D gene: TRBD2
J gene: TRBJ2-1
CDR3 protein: CASTWTSGSYEQFF
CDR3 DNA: TGTGCCAGCACCTGGACTAGCGGGAGCTATGAGCAGTTCTTC

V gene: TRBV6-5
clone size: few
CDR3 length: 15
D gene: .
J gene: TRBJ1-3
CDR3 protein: CASSPRGAEGNTIYF
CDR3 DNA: TGTGCCAGCAGTCCCCGGGGAGCGGAGGGAAACACCATATATTTT

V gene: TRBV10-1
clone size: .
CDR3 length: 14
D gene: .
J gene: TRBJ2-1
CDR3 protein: CAIAPNPSYNEQFF
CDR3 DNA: TGCGCCATCGCACCTAATCCCTCCTACAATGAGCAGTTCTTC

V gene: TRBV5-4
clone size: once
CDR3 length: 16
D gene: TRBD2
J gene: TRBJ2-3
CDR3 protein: CASSLAGGGYTDTQYF
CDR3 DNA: TGTGCCAGCAGCTTGGCCGGCGGGGGGTACACAGATACGCAGTATTTT

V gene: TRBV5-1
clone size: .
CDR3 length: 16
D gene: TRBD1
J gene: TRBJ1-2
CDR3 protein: CASSFASTGDSYGYTF
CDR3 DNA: TGCGCCAGCAGCTTCGCTTCGACAGGGGATAGCTATGGCTACACCTTC

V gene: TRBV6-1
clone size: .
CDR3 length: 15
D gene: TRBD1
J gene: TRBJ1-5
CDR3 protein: CASSEAGTGYQPQHF
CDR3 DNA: TGTGCCAGCAGTGAAGCGGGGACAGGGTATCAGCCCCAGCATTTT

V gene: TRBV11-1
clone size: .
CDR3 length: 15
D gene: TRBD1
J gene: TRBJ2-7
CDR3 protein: CASSLGQQLSYEQYF
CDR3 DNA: TGTGCCAGCAGCCTGGGACAGCAGCTATCCTACGAGCAGTACTTC

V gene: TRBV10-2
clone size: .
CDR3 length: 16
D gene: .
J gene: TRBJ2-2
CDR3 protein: CASSEFWTAFTGELFF
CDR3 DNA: TGCGCCAGCAGTGAGTTCTGGACAGCCTTCACCGGGGAGCTGTTTTTT

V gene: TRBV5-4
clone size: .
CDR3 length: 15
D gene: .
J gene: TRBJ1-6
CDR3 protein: CASSKEGVYNSPLHF
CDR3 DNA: TGTGCCAGCAGCAAAGAGGGAGTATACAATTCACCCCTCCACTTT

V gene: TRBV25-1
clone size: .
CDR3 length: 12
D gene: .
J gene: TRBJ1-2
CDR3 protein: CASRDSLYGYTF
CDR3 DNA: TGTGCCAGCAGGGACAGTCTCTATGGCTACACCTTC

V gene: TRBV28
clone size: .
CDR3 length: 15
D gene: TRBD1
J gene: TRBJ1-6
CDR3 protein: CASSPGTGGTPPLHF
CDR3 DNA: TGTGCCAGCAGTCCCGGGACAGGGGGAACCCCACCCCTCCACTTT

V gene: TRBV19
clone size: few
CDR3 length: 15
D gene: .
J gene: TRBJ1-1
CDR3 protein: CASSKPRGMNTEAFF
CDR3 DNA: TGTGCCAGTAGTAAACCTAGGGGTATGAACACTGAAGCTTTCTTT

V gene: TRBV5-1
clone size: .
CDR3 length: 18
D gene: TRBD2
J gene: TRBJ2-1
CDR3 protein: CASSSGLAGGPGGDEQFF
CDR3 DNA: TGCGCCAGCAGCTCAGGACTAGCGGGAGGGCCGGGAGGGGATGAGCAGTTCTTC

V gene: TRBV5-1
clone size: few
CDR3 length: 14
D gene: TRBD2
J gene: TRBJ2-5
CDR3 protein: CASRAGVQQETQYF
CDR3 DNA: TGCGCCAGCAGGGCGGGGGTACAGCAAGAGACCCAGTACTTC

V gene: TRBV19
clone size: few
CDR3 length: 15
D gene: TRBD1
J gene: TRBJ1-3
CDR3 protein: CASSISTGAGNTIYF
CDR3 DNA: TGTGCCAGTAGTATCTCAACAGGGGCTGGAAACACCATATATTTT

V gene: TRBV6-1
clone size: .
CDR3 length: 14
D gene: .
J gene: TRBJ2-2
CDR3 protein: CASRGVPNTGELFF
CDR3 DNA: TGTGCCAGCAGGGGCGTGCCGAACACCGGGGAGCTGTTTTTT